The 27 T cell receptor beta chains reported below all come from one sample, sequenced in a study of cytomegalovirus exposure and HLA in healthy donors. The PCR employed 60 Vbeta primers together with 13 Jbeta primers. Profiled with immunoSEQ multiplex PCR; TCRdb holds only in-frame clones, not every one. The sample lists 180,000 or so clones; 75% to 80% were seen once. The sequencing sample was made of PBMCs. The receptors here all came from a man aged 50 to 59 in good health and CMV-seropositive.

The rearrangement uses TRBV19 and TRBJ1-5, with D hard to call. Germline V gives CDR1 LNHDA, CDR2 SQIVND (reference sequence). V was cut by 3 bases and J by 2 bases, with 14 bases left in between. The CDR3 length is 16 residues. CDR3 in amino acids: CASSILAGKRNQPQHF. The CDR3 coding sequence is TGTGCCAGTAGTATCTTGGCGGGTAAGCGCAATCAGCCCCAGCATTTT.

V and J are TRBV6-1 and TRBJ2-1, with D possibly being TRBD2 (7 bases). Trimming shortened V by 1 base and J by 3 bases, and 16 bases separated the two germline ends. The CDR3 runs 17 residues. Germline V gives CDR1 MNHNS, CDR2 SASEGT. CDR3 loop: CASSEGGVGGLYNEQFF. The CDR3 region has the DNA TGTGCCAGCAGTGAAGGTGGAGTGGGGGGGCTCTACAATGAGCAGTTCTTC.

The rearrangement links TRBV28 to TRBJ2-5; D may be TRBD1 (5 bases). The CDR3 loop spans 15 amino acids. V lost 3 bases and J lost 5, with 16 bases in between. Germline loops: CDR1 MDHEN, CDR2 SYDVKM. As DNA, the CDR3 is TGTGCCAGCAGTTTCCCCCCAGGGAAGCTGGAGACCCAGTACTTC. This codes for CASSFPPGKLETQYF.

This clone turned up a few times. The V and J genes are TRBV28 and TRBJ1-6; D perhaps matches TRBD1 (6 bases). Trimming cost V 6 bases and J 9 bases, with 21 bases left between them. CDR1 and CDR2 from the germline V gene are MDHEN and SYDVKM. This CDR3 region has 16 residues. The CDR3 sequence: CASSPLGGADGSPLHF. CDR3 in DNA: TGTGCCAGCAGCCCCCTTGGGGGGGCGGACGGTTCACCCCTCCACTTT.

Only a few counts were recorded for this clone. This chain joins TRBV19 and TRBJ1-5; D unresolved. The ends were cut back, 3 bases at V and 4 bases at J, with 19 bases in the middle. This CDR3 is built from 17 residues. CDR1 and CDR2 (germline): LNHDA, SQIVND (reference sequence). The DNA of the CDR3 is TGTGCCAGTAGTATGGGTACTCGAGGGCGTGGAAATCAGCCCCAGCATTTT. The encoded protein is CASSMGTRGRGNQPQHF.

The chain recombines TRBV2 with TRBJ2-1; the match to TRBD1 covers 8 bases. CDR1 and CDR2 from the germline V gene are SNHLY and FYNNEI. V lost 8 bases to trimming and J lost 5 bases; unmatched junction nucleotides: 8. CDR3 length equals 14 residues. The DNA for the CDR3 is TGTGCCAGCCACGCAGGGGGCAGGAACAATGAGCAGTTCTTC. Protein product: CASHAGGRNNEQFF.

V and J are TRBV11-2 and TRBJ2-7, with 11 bases lining up with TRBD1. Germline CDR1 reads SGHAT; CDR2 reads FQNNGV. V lost 5 bases, J lost 0 bases, and 12 bases stayed unmatched. This CDR3 comprises 18 residues. CDR3 bases: TGTGCCAGCAGCCCGACGTCCCGGGACAGGGGGAGCTCCTACGAGCAGTACTTC. Amino acid sequence: CASSPTSRDRGSSYEQYF.

This clone appeared many times. V gene TRBV5-6 combines with J gene TRBJ2-7; 8 bases fit TRBD1. The V gene end was trimmed by 1 base and the J gene end by 6 bases; junction bases not matched to a gene: 9. The CDR3 totals 15 residues. Germline-derived CDR1 and CDR2 are SGHDT and YYEEEE. CDR3 sequence reads: CASSLQGAPFVEQYF. The CDR3 DNA is TGTGCCAGCAGCTTGCAGGGGGCGCCTTTCGTCGAGCAGTACTTC.

This clone occurred a few times. The V and J genes are TRBV6-5 and TRBJ2-7; 10 bases align to TRBD2. J gave up 2 bases and V 5 bases, and 3 bases lay outside the gene matches. CDR1 is MNHEY, CDR2 SVGAGI, per germline. CDR3 size: 14 residues. The CDR3 DNA sequence: TGTGCCAGCAGTCTGACTAGCGGGCCCTACGAGCAGTACTTC. Encoded protein: CASSLTSGPYEQYF.

The rearrangement joins TRBV4-1 to TRBJ2-5, with D uncertain. This CDR3 is built from 13 residues. Germline CDR1 MGHRA, CDR2 YSYEKL. Trimming cost V 0 bases and J 5 bases, with 7 bases left between them. The CDR3 region is CASSQERRETQYF. Here the CDR3 DNA reads TGCGCCAGCAGCCAAGAAAGGCGGGAGACCCAGTACTTC.

This chain links TRBV9 with TRBJ1-3, with no clear D. Deletions cut 0 bases from V and 6 bases from J, with 10 bases between. The CDR3 totals 14 residues. The V gene's germline CDR1 is SGDLS and CDR2 YYNGEE. The CDR3 bases are TGTGCCAGCAGCGTAGGCGGGGTGCTAAACACCATATATTTT. Its protein product is CASSVGGVLNTIYF.

The CDR3 is CASRLLTGPTYNSPLHF. The DNA of the CDR3 is TGTGCCAGCAGACTGCTAACAGGGCCGACCTATAATTCACCCCTCCACTTT. The genes are TRBV28 and TRBJ1-6; TRBD1 is a possible D gene (6 bases). The germline V and J ends were trimmed by 6 bases and 2 bases, with 17 bases remaining between them. CDR3 length: 17 residues. The germline gives CDR1 MDHEN, CDR2 SYDVKM.

The chain uses TRBV6-1 and TRBJ2-5, with 7 bases lining up with TRBD2. This CDR3 has 14 amino acids. V shed 7 bases, J shed 5 bases, and the junction held 10 bases outside the gene matches. CDR1 and CDR2 (germline): MNHNS, SASEGT. The CDR3 sequence is CASNYGGGGETQYF. DNA for the CDR3: TGTGCCAGCAATTATGGCGGGGGAGGGGAGACCCAGTACTTC.

The chain joins TRBV13 to TRBJ1-1; 9 bases agree with TRBD1. J gave up 5 bases and V 5 bases, and 9 bases lay outside the gene matches. CDR3 size: 15 residues. CDR1 and CDR2 from the germline V gene are PRHDT and FYEKMQ (reference sequence). The CDR3 loop reads CASSIPGTGFTEAFF. The CDR3 DNA reads as TGTGCCAGCAGCATTCCCGGGACAGGGTTTACTGAAGCTTTCTTT.

The chain uses TRBV7-2 and TRBJ2-3; 8 bases are shared with TRBD2. CDR3 length: 17 residues. Germline CDR1 reads SGHTA; CDR2 reads FQGNSA. V was clipped by 1 base and J by 6 bases; unmatched bases: 12. The CDR3 loop is CASSLGASGGLGDTQYF. The CDR3 DNA follows: TGTGCCAGCAGCTTAGGTGCCAGCGGGGGACTCGGGGATACGCAGTATTTT.

This clone was counted a few times. The V call is TRBV7-8, the J call TRBJ1-6; unclear D gene. V lost 1 base, J lost 6 bases, and 7 bases lay in between. The CDR3 loop spans 14 amino acids. The germline V gene has CDR1 SGHVS and CDR2 FQNEAQ. CDR3 coding DNA: TGTGCCAGCAGCTTAGACCGAGCTAATTCACCCCTCCACTTT. Translation: CASSLDRANSPLHF.

V gene TRBV9 combines with J gene TRBJ1-2; 7 nucleotides match TRBD1. V lost 3 bases and J lost 2; bases outside the gene matches: 7. Per germline, CDR1 SGDLS and CDR2 YYNGEE. The CDR3 extends over 15 amino acids. The CDR3 DNA sequence: TGTGCCAGCAGCGCGTTGACAGGGAAAAACTATGGCTACACCTTC. Protein: CASSALTGKNYGYTF.

V is TRBV7-8 and J is TRBJ2-5; possibly TRBD1 for D (5 bases). The CDR3 length is 13 residues. From germline, CDR1 is SGHVS and CDR2 FQNEAQ. V was pared by 5 bases and J by 4 bases, with 11 bases between. The CDR3, as DNA: TGTGCCAGCAGCGGGGCCTCGGGAGAGACCCAGTACTTC. Encoded protein: CASSGASGETQYF.

V gene TRBV29-1 combines with J gene TRBJ1-4; no clear D. Trimming left V 7 bases short and J 1 base short, with 13 bases between. The CDR3 sequence is 14 residues long. Germline CDR1 is SQVTM and CDR2 is ANQGSEA. Here the CDR3 reads CSGAEGGTNEKLFF. CDR3 nucleotides: TGCAGCGGCGCAGAGGGAGGAACTAATGAAAAACTGTTTTTT.

As regards this clone: Germline is not matched at one junction end, which may reflect a read error. V usage is TRBV28 and J usage is TRBJ1-5; 7 bases match TRBD1. Germline values: CDR1 MDHEN, CDR2 SYDVKM. CDR3 length equals 15 residues. DNA of the CDR3: TGTGCCAGCAGTTTTACGACAGGGAGCAATCGGCCCCAGCATTTT. Residues: CASSFTTGSNRPQHF.

The chain joins TRBV29-1 to TRBJ2-3; TRBD2 matches at 10 bases. The CDR3 loop spans 19 amino acids. Germline CDR1 and CDR2: SQVTM and ANQGSEA. Trimming removed 5 bases from V and 1 base from J; junction bases left unmatched: 18. The CDR3 DNA reads as TGCAGCGTTATGAGATTAGCGGGGGGAACCCAGGGGGGCACAGATACGCAGTATTTT. Protein sequence: CSVMRLAGGTQGGTDTQYF.

J is TRBJ1-5 and V is TRBV9, with TRBD1 matching over 7 bases. CDR1 is SGDLS and CDR2 is YYNGEE in the germline V gene. The CDR3 length is 14 residues. J gave up 6 bases and V 4 bases, and 7 bases lay outside the gene matches. The CDR3 DNA follows: TGTGCCAGCAGCCAAGCGACAGGGAGTCAGCCCCAGCATTTT. Amino acids: CASSQATGSQPQHF.

This clone was counted a few times. The chain is built from TRBV9 and TRBJ2-1; D perhaps matches TRBD2 (6 bases). The CDR3 is 15 residues long. V lost 0 bases, J lost 15 bases, and 22 bases lay in between. Germline CDR1 is SGDLS and CDR2 is YYNGEE. In DNA, the CDR3 is TGTGCCAGCAGCGTAGAGGGGACTGAGGGGCATCAACGGTTCTTC. Translated: CASSVEGTEGHQRFF.

This rearrangement joins TRBV4-2 to TRBJ2-6; 11 positions agree with TRBD1. CDR3 length: 20 amino acids. V lost 2 bases, J lost 0 bases, and 9 bases stayed unmatched. Germline loops: CDR1 LGHNA, CDR2 YNFKEQ. The CDR3 reads CASSQLWTGGLTSGANVLTF. The CDR3 coding sequence is TGTGCCAGCAGCCAACTCTGGACAGGGGGCCTAACCTCTGGGGCCAACGTCCTGACTTTC.

The chain combines TRBV5-4 with TRBJ2-3; tentative D call: TRBD1 (6 bases). Trimming removed 3 bases from V and 6 bases from J, with 11 bases in between. This CDR3 has 13 residues. Germline CDR1 SGHNT, CDR2 YYREEE (reference sequence). CDR3 sequence: CASSWKRGDTQYF. CDR3 coding DNA: TGTGCCAGCAGCTGGAAAAGGGGGGATACGCAGTATTTT.

The chain links TRBV16 to TRBJ2-3; D not resolved. CDR1 KGHSY and CDR2 FQNENV come from the germline V gene. The CDR3 is 14 amino acids. Trimming removed 5 bases at V and 1 base at J, with 10 bases between. CDR3 coding DNA: TGTGCCAGCAGCGCCACTATTGGCACAGATACGCAGTATTTT. Its translation is CASSATIGTDTQYF.

Here the CDR3 DNA reads TGTGCCAGCAGCTTAGCCTACCTTGATACGCAGTATTTT. Its translation is CASSLAYLDTQYF. The chain uses TRBV7-2 and TRBJ2-3; D unclear. V gave up 0 bases and J gave up 6 bases, with 7 bases separating them. This CDR3 contains 13 residues. Germline loops: CDR1 SGHTA, CDR2 FQGNSA.